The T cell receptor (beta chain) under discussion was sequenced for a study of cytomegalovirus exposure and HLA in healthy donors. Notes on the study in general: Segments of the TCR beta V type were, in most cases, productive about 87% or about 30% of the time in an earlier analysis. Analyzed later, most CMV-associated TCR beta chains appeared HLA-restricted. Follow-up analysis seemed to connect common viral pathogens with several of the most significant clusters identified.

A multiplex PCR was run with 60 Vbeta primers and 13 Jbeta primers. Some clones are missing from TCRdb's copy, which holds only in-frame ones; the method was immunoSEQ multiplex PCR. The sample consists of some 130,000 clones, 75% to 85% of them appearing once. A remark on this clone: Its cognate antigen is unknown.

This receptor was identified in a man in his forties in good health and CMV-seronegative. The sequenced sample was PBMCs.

In nucleotides, the CDR3 is TGTGCCTGGAGTGAAAAACGGGGGAGTCAGCCCCAGCATTTT. As protein: CAWSEKRGSQPQHF. V usage is TRBV30 and J usage is TRBJ1-5; a weak D match, TRBD1 (5 bases). V dropped 1 base and J dropped 6 bases, with 13 bases sitting between them. Germline V gene sequence: CDR1 GTSNPN, CDR2 SVGIG (reference sequence). This CDR3 has 14 residues.